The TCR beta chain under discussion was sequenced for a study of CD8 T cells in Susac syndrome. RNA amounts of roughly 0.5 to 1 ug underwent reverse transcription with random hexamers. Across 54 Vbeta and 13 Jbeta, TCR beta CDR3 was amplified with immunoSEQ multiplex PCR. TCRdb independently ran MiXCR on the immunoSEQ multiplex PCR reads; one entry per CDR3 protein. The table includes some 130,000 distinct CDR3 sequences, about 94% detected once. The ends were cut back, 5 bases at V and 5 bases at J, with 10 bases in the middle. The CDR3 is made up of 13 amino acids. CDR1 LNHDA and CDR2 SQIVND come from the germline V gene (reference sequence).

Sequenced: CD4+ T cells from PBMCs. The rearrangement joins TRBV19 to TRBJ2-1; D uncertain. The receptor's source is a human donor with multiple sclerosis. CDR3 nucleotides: TGTGCCAGTAGTCCTACGAATAACAATGAGCAGTTCTTC. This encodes CASSPTNNNEQFF. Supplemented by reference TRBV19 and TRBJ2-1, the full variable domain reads DGGITQSPKYLFRKEGQNVTLSCEQNLNHDAMYWYRQDPGQGLRLIYYSQIVNDFQKGDIAEGYSVSREKKESFPLTVTSAQKNPTAFYLCASSPTNNNEQFFGPGTRLTVL.